The rows below give T cell receptor beta chains drawn from one sample of a study of OX40 agonist ivuxolimab in advanced cancers. Using immunoSEQ multiplex PCR, the repertoire was profiled, and TCRdb retains in-frame clones only, with some absent. The table includes over 65,000 clones, around nine tenths detected once. Sequences were derived from CD4+ or CD8+ T cells sorted from blood, sampled in a trial of the OX40 agonist ivuxolimab. The receptors shown here come from an adult with an advanced solid tumor such as melanoma, head and neck, liver or kidney cancer. Both conserved end residues are part of each CDR3. The D gene is left open where the match is weak. Not all rows give a size; the values are once, few, many and, for expanded clones, a class.

v_call: TRBV19; clone_size: NA; d_call: NA; j_call: TRBJ2-1; cdr3_aa: CASSIVQGSYNEQFF; cdr3_nt: TGTGCCAGTAGTATAGTACAGGGATCCTACAATGAGCAGTTCTTC
v_call: TRBV11-2; clone_size: NA; d_call: NA; j_call: TRBJ1-2; cdr3_aa: CASSLAPSYGYTF; cdr3_nt: TGTGCCAGCAGCTTAGCGCCCAGTTATGGCTACACCTTC
v_call: TRBV6-1; clone_size: NA; d_call: TRBD1; j_call: TRBJ2-7; cdr3_aa: CASSPQGFMEQYF; cdr3_nt: TGTGCCAGCAGTCCACAGGGGTTTATGGAGCAGTACTTC
v_call: TRBV5-5; clone_size: NA; d_call: TRBD2; j_call: TRBJ2-1; cdr3_aa: CASSQLAGGNEQFF; cdr3_nt: TGTGCCAGCAGCCAACTAGCGGGAGGCAATGAGCAGTTCTTC
v_call: TRBV14; clone_size: NA; d_call: TRBD1; j_call: TRBJ2-2; cdr3_aa: CASSQGYGTGSTGELFF; cdr3_nt: TGTGCCAGCAGCCAAGGGTACGGGACAGGATCCACCGGGGAGCTGTTTTTT
v_call: TRBV29-1; clone_size: NA; d_call: NA; j_call: TRBJ1-2; cdr3_aa: CSVEGEDRGGSYTF; cdr3_nt: TGCAGCGTTGAAGGGGAGGATCGGGGTGGAAGCTACACCTTC
v_call: TRBV27; clone_size: NA; d_call: TRBD1; j_call: TRBJ2-7; cdr3_aa: CASSFREGAYEQYF; cdr3_nt: TGTGCCAGTTCTTTCCGTGAGGGGGCGTACGAGCAGTACTTC
v_call: TRBV5-1; clone_size: once; d_call: TRBD1; j_call: TRBJ2-3; cdr3_aa: CASSSARGDTQYF; cdr3_nt: TGCGCCAGCAGCTCGGCCAGGGGGGATACGCAGTATTTT
v_call: TRBV11-3; clone_size: NA; d_call: NA; j_call: TRBJ2-7; cdr3_aa: CASSLRENSAYEQYF; cdr3_nt: TGTGCCAGCAGCTTACGGGAGAACTCCGCCTACGAGCAGTACTTC
v_call: TRBV28; clone_size: NA; d_call: NA; j_call: TRBJ2-5; cdr3_aa: CASRGETQYF; cdr3_nt: TGTGCCAGCAGAGGCGAGACCCAGTACTTC
v_call: TRBV15; clone_size: NA; d_call: NA; j_call: TRBJ2-2; cdr3_aa: CATSRDGQGSYTGELFF; cdr3_nt: TGTGCCACCAGCAGAGATGGGCAGGGATCGTACACCGGGGAGCTGTTTTTT
v_call: TRBV19; clone_size: NA; d_call: TRBD2; j_call: TRBJ2-7; cdr3_aa: CASSGGTSAITYEQYF; cdr3_nt: TGTGCCAGTAGTGGAGGTACTAGCGCCATAACCTACGAGCAGTACTTC
v_call: TRBV28; clone_size: NA; d_call: NA; j_call: TRBJ1-2; cdr3_aa: CASSKQGSSGYTF; cdr3_nt: TGTGCCAGCAGTAAACAGGGCAGTAGTGGCTACACCTTC
v_call: TRBV5-1; clone_size: NA; d_call: TRBD1; j_call: TRBJ2-6; cdr3_aa: CASSPGTGRSGANVLTF; cdr3_nt: TGCGCCAGCAGCCCTGGGACAGGGCGCTCTGGGGCCAACGTCCTGACTTTC
v_call: TRBV5-4; clone_size: NA; d_call: NA; j_call: TRBJ2-1; cdr3_aa: CASSLPADNEQFF; cdr3_nt: TGTGCCAGCAGCTTGCCAGCAGACAATGAGCAGTTCTTC
v_call: TRBV28; clone_size: few; d_call: TRBD2; j_call: TRBJ2-1; cdr3_aa: CASSGTSGRAMNEQFF; cdr3_nt: TGTGCCAGCAGCGGGACTAGCGGGAGGGCCATGAATGAGCAGTTCTTC
v_call: TRBV7-9; clone_size: NA; d_call: NA; j_call: TRBJ1-2; cdr3_aa: CASSNSGVGYGYTF; cdr3_nt: TGTGCCAGCAGCAATTCAGGGGTCGGCTATGGCTACACCTTC
v_call: TRBV7-3; clone_size: NA; d_call: TRBD2; j_call: TRBJ2-5; cdr3_aa: CASSPIAGDQETQYF; cdr3_nt: TGTGCCAGCAGCCCAATAGCGGGAGACCAAGAGACCCAGTACTTC
v_call: TRBV5-1; clone_size: NA; d_call: TRBD1; j_call: TRBJ1-3; cdr3_aa: CASSKGQGSGNTIYF; cdr3_nt: TGCGCCAGCAGCAAGGGACAGGGTTCTGGAAACACCATATATTTT
v_call: TRBV28; clone_size: NA; d_call: TRBD1; j_call: TRBJ1-1; cdr3_aa: CASRTQGAGVAFF; cdr3_nt: TGTGCCAGCAGAACACAGGGGGCAGGTGTAGCTTTCTTT
v_call: TRBV7-8; clone_size: few; d_call: TRBD1; j_call: TRBJ2-5; cdr3_aa: CASSPRRDRVYETQYF; cdr3_nt: TGTGCCAGCAGCCCCCGCCGGGACAGGGTTTATGAGACCCAGTACTTC
v_call: TRBV18; clone_size: NA; d_call: TRBD2; j_call: TRBJ2-1; cdr3_aa: CASSPGGSGSYNEQFF; cdr3_nt: TGTGCCAGCTCACCAGGGGGTAGCGGGAGCTACAATGAGCAGTTCTTC
v_call: TRBV7-8; clone_size: NA; d_call: TRBD1; j_call: TRBJ1-1; cdr3_aa: CASRPGQGGVRGEAFF; cdr3_nt: TGTGCCAGCAGGCCAGGACAGGGGGGGGTTAGAGGTGAAGCTTTCTTT
v_call: TRBV7-2; clone_size: NA; d_call: NA; j_call: TRBJ1-1; cdr3_aa: CASSLHSELFF; cdr3_nt: TGTGCCAGCAGCTTACACTCCGAGCTATTCTTT
v_call: TRBV12-2; clone_size: few; d_call: NA; j_call: TRBJ1-4; cdr3_aa: CASRFPNSPPTNEKLFF; cdr3_nt: TGTGCAAGTCGCTTCCCTAACAGTCCACCAACTAATGAAAAACTGTTTTTT
v_call: TRBV7-9; clone_size: NA; d_call: NA; j_call: TRBJ1-2; cdr3_aa: CASRDGAPFGYTF; cdr3_nt: TGTGCCAGCCGGGACGGGGCCCCTTTTGGCTACACCTTC
v_call: TRBV6-1; clone_size: NA; d_call: NA; j_call: TRBJ2-3; cdr3_aa: CASRRARDADTQYF; cdr3_nt: TGTGCCAGCAGGCGGGCGCGAGACGCAGATACGCAGTATTTT
v_call: TRBV7-9; clone_size: NA; d_call: NA; j_call: TRBJ1-6; cdr3_aa: CASSLALGDSPLHF; cdr3_nt: TGTGCCAGCAGCTTAGCGCTAGGGGATTCACCCCTCCACTTT
v_call: TRBV11-1; clone_size: NA; d_call: TRBD1; j_call: TRBJ2-2; cdr3_aa: CASSLRQGPGELFF; cdr3_nt: TGTGCCAGCAGCCTCAGACAGGGTCCCGGGGAGCTGTTTTTT
v_call: TRBV7-2; clone_size: NA; d_call: NA; j_call: TRBJ2-3; cdr3_aa: CASSLGGGGSWADTQYF; cdr3_nt: TGTGCCAGCAGCTTAGGGGGAGGGGGCAGTTGGGCAGATACGCAGTATTTT
v_call: TRBV15; clone_size: NA; d_call: NA; j_call: TRBJ2-6; cdr3_aa: CATSRAGGGAGANVLTF; cdr3_nt: TGTGCCACCAGCAGAGCTGGAGGGGGCGCGGGGGCCAACGTCCTGACTTTC
v_call: TRBV7-2; clone_size: once; d_call: NA; j_call: TRBJ1-2; cdr3_aa: CASSSPMSYGYTF; cdr3_nt: TGTGCCAGCAGCTCCCCGATGAGCTATGGCTACACCTTC
v_call: TRBV5-1; clone_size: NA; d_call: NA; j_call: TRBJ2-5; cdr3_aa: CASSTGEETQYF; cdr3_nt: TGCGCCAGCAGTACCGGGGAGGAGACCCAGTACTTC
v_call: TRBV6-5; clone_size: NA; d_call: NA; j_call: TRBJ1-1; cdr3_aa: CASSQGTEAFF; cdr3_nt: TGTGCCAGCAGTCAGGGGACTGAAGCTTTCTTT
v_call: TRBV7-7; clone_size: NA; d_call: TRBD1; j_call: TRBJ1-4; cdr3_aa: CASSPGQGGNEKLFF; cdr3_nt: TGTGCCAGCAGCCCGGGACAGGGAGGTAATGAAAAACTGTTTTTT
v_call: TRBV28; clone_size: NA; d_call: TRBD1; j_call: TRBJ1-2; cdr3_aa: CASGTGDYGYTF; cdr3_nt: TGTGCCAGCGGGACAGGGGACTATGGCTACACCTTC
v_call: TRBV6-1; clone_size: once; d_call: NA; j_call: TRBJ2-1; cdr3_aa: CASSDFQVRRNEQFF; cdr3_nt: TGTGCCAGCAGTGATTTTCAGGTGAGGAGGAATGAGCAGTTCTTC
v_call: TRBV11-3; clone_size: NA; d_call: NA; j_call: TRBJ1-4; cdr3_aa: CASSHPWGKLFF; cdr3_nt: TGTGCCAGCAGCCACCCCTGGGGGAAACTGTTTTTT
v_call: TRBV15; clone_size: NA; d_call: NA; j_call: TRBJ2-7; cdr3_aa: CATSRDAVNRAEEQYF; cdr3_nt: TGTGCCACCAGCAGAGATGCAGTTAACAGGGCGGAAGAGCAGTACTTC
v_call: TRBV7-2; clone_size: NA; d_call: NA; j_call: TRBJ2-7; cdr3_aa: CASSLGQGRHEQYF; cdr3_nt: TGTGCCAGCAGCTTGGGCCAGGGTAGGCACGAGCAGTACTTC
v_call: TRBV28; clone_size: few; d_call: NA; j_call: TRBJ1-4; cdr3_aa: CASSLKLYPLGELFF; cdr3_nt: TGTGCCAGCAGTTTGAAACTATATCCCCTCGGGGAACTGTTTTTT
v_call: TRBV29-1; clone_size: few; d_call: NA; j_call: TRBJ2-7; cdr3_aa: CSVGFSPSYEQYF; cdr3_nt: TGCAGCGTTGGTTTCTCCCCCTCCTACGAGCAGTACTTC
v_call: TRBV7-9; clone_size: NA; d_call: NA; j_call: TRBJ1-2; cdr3_aa: CASSLASSYGYTF; cdr3_nt: TGTGCCAGCAGCTTAGCGAGTTCATATGGCTACACCTTC
v_call: TRBV6-1; clone_size: NA; d_call: NA; j_call: TRBJ1-4; cdr3_aa: CASSDPRVAEKLFF; cdr3_nt: TGTGCCAGCAGTGACCCACGAGTCGCGGAAAAACTGTTTTTT
v_call: TRBV11-2; clone_size: NA; d_call: NA; j_call: TRBJ2-7; cdr3_aa: CASSHGTLSYEQYF; cdr3_nt: TGTGCCAGCAGTCACGGGACATTATCCTACGAGCAGTACTTC
v_call: TRBV2; clone_size: NA; d_call: NA; j_call: TRBJ2-5; cdr3_aa: CASTLGGGPGETQYF; cdr3_nt: TGTGCCAGCACACTAGGGGGGGGTCCTGGGGAGACCCAGTACTTC
v_call: TRBV5-4; clone_size: NA; d_call: TRBD2; j_call: TRBJ2-3; cdr3_aa: CASGTSGRGNTQYF; cdr3_nt: TGTGCCAGCGGGACTAGCGGGAGGGGAAATACGCAGTATTTT
v_call: TRBV5-1; clone_size: NA; d_call: TRBD2; j_call: TRBJ2-7; cdr3_aa: CASSPGLAGVDEQYF; cdr3_nt: TGCGCCAGCAGCCCTGGACTAGCGGGAGTCGACGAGCAGTACTTC
v_call: TRBV28; clone_size: NA; d_call: TRBD1; j_call: TRBJ1-4; cdr3_aa: CASSRGGSNEKLFF; cdr3_nt: TGTGCCAGCAGTAGAGGGGGCTCTAATGAAAAACTGTTTTTT
v_call: TRBV20-1; clone_size: few; d_call: NA; j_call: TRBJ1-1; cdr3_aa: CSARPTAEAFF; cdr3_nt: TGCAGTGCTAGACCTACTGCTGAAGCTTTCTTT
v_call: TRBV10-3; clone_size: NA; d_call: TRBD1; j_call: TRBJ1-5; cdr3_aa: CAIRGTGSHQPQHF; cdr3_nt: TGTGCCATCAGGGGGACAGGGTCTCATCAGCCCCAGCATTTT
v_call: TRBV11-1; clone_size: NA; d_call: TRBD2; j_call: TRBJ2-1; cdr3_aa: CASSLRPGRSYNEQFF; cdr3_nt: TGTGCCAGCAGCTTACGGCCCGGGAGGTCCTACAATGAGCAGTTCTTC
v_call: TRBV11-3; clone_size: NA; d_call: TRBD2; j_call: TRBJ2-5; cdr3_aa: CASSRAAGASETQYF; cdr3_nt: TGTGCCAGCAGCAGGGCGGCGGGAGCCAGCGAGACCCAGTACTTC
v_call: TRBV7-2; clone_size: NA; d_call: NA; j_call: TRBJ2-3; cdr3_aa: CASPGSCTDTQYF; cdr3_nt: TGTGCCAGCCCGGGTTCCTGCACAGATACGCAGTATTTT
v_call: TRBV5-6; clone_size: NA; d_call: NA; j_call: TRBJ2-5; cdr3_aa: CASSRRTPGKETQYF; cdr3_nt: TGTGCCAGCAGCCGACGGACTCCCGGGAAAGAGACCCAGTACTTC
v_call: TRBV6-6; clone_size: NA; d_call: NA; j_call: TRBJ1-5; cdr3_aa: CASGPNQPQHF; cdr3_nt: TGTGCCAGTGGCCCCAATCAGCCCCAGCATTTT
v_call: TRBV2; clone_size: NA; d_call: NA; j_call: TRBJ1-1; cdr3_aa: CASSETGSNTEAFF; cdr3_nt: TGTGCCAGCAGTGAAACCGGATCGAACACTGAAGCTTTCTTT
v_call: TRBV11-2; clone_size: NA; d_call: NA; j_call: TRBJ2-7; cdr3_aa: CASSAHYEQYF; cdr3_nt: TGTGCCAGCAGCGCCCACTACGAGCAGTACTTC
v_call: TRBV7-9; clone_size: once; d_call: TRBD1; j_call: TRBJ1-2; cdr3_aa: CASSPGQAGGYGYTF; cdr3_nt: TGTGCCAGCAGCCCCGGACAGGCCGGGGGCTATGGCTACACCTTC